This entry concerns a single T cell receptor (beta chain). Its cognate antigen is unknown. This specimen comes from a study of blood T cells in healthy people across ages. This CDR3 has 14 amino acids. Unmatched junction bases numbered 6, after V lost 3 bases and J lost 2 bases. Germline CDR1 reads DFQATT; CDR2 reads SNEGSKA (reference sequence). Study findings and constraints: Donor CMV infection status was unknown, possibly confounding age-related changes in expanded clonotypes.

PCR was performed a second time for 7 to 11 cycles using a sample-barcoded 5' primer and a J-beta primer mix. TCRdb passed the 5' RACE reads through MiXCR, listing each CDR3 protein once. This table has about 630,000 distinct CDR3 sequences, more than 20% appearing once. This receptor was identified in a man aged 65-85 years in good health. Sequencing was done on a sample of blood. The gene calls are TRBV20-1 and TRBJ1-2, with 7 bases that match TRBD1. The CDR3 loop reads CSASGPTGNYGYTF. CDR3 nucleotide sequence: TGCAGTGCTAGTGGCCCGACAGGGAACTATGGCTACACCTTC.